Each of the 16 T cell receptor beta chains below was sequenced from the same sample in a study of breast tumors, draining lymph nodes, adjacent tissues. TCRdb called the multiplex PCR reads again in MiXCR, with one record for every CDR3 protein. The profile shows 30,000 to 35,000 distinct CDR3 sequences, 63% of them singletons. The sample comprised breast tumor tissue. Receptors were obtained from a female donor with breast cancer. Some clones in this sample may be carry-over from other donors' samples.

This clonotype was seen only once. This chain links TRBV7-3 with TRBJ2-7, with D possibly being TRBD1 or TRBD2 (7 bases each). The germline V gene encodes CDR1 SGHTA and CDR2 FQGTGA. The CDR3 is 13 residues long. The V gene lost 2 bases and the J gene lost 7 bases, with 12 bases spanning the gap. The CDR3 DNA reads as TGTGCCAGCAGCTTACAGGGGGGGCGGGAGCAGTACTTC. Protein product: CASSLQGGREQYF. Full variable domain (outside the CDR3, taken from reference TRBV7-3 and TRBJ2-7): GAGVSQTPSNKVTEKGKYVELRCDPISGHTALYWYRQSLGQGPEFLIYFQGTGAADDSGLPNDRFFAVRPEGSVSTLKIQRTERGDSAVYLCASSLQGGREQYFGPGTRLTVT.

This clonotype is medium-sized in the sample. V usage is TRBV15 and J usage is TRBJ2-7; 8 nucleotides match TRBD1. Per the germline V gene, CDR1 is LNHNV and CDR2 is YYDKDF (reference sequence). V shed 2 bases, J shed 5 bases, and the junction held 2 bases outside the gene matches. CDR3 length equals 13 residues. The CDR3 nucleotides are TGTGCCACCAGCAGACAGACAGGGGACGAGCAGTACTTC. Its protein is CATSRQTGDEQYF.

V usage is TRBV24-1 and J usage is TRBJ1-6; perhaps TRBD1 as D (5 bases). CDR1 and CDR2 (germline): KGHDR, SFDVKD. The CDR3 is made up of 13 amino acids. V gave up 5 bases and J gave up 6 bases, with 7 bases separating them. CDR3 protein: CATSAGPNSPLHF. In DNA, the CDR3 is TGTGCCACCAGTGCGGGGCCTAATTCACCCCTCCACTTT.

This clonotype came up many times. This may stem from a read error, because a much larger clone lies one nucleotide away. This rearrangement joins TRBV20-1 to TRBJ1-2; 10 nucleotides line up with TRBD1. V was pared by 6 bases and J by 8 bases, with 12 bases of the junction left unmatched. The germline V gene encodes CDR1 DFQATT and CDR2 SNEGSKA (reference sequence). This CDR3 has 14 residues. The CDR3 protein is CSAITGTGVAGYTF. The CDR3 DNA sequence: TGCAGTGCCATAACCGGGACAGGGGTGGCGGGCTACACCTTC.

The chain is built from TRBV9 and TRBJ2-1, with 11 bases matching TRBD2. CDR3 length: 18 amino acids. Germline V gives CDR1 SGDLS, CDR2 YYNGEE. The V segment lost 3 bases and the J segment 8 bases; nucleotides outside the gene matches: 16. The CDR3 DNA sequence: TGTGCCAGCAGCGCTTCAATTAGCGGGAGGGCCACGGGCGATGAGCAGTTCTTC. This codes for CASSASISGRATGDEQFF.

A few counts support this clonotype. V and J are TRBV24-1 and TRBJ2-7; a possible D gene is TRBD1 (5 bases). This CDR3 spans 13 amino acids. The germline V gene has CDR1 KGHDR and CDR2 SFDVKD. Trimming stripped 10 bases from V and 7 bases from J, with 19 bases between. Here the CDR3 reads CATSRQGSGEQYF. Here the CDR3 DNA reads TGTGCCACTTCGAGGCAGGGATCTGGGGAGCAGTACTTC.

The chain carries TRBV24-1 and TRBJ1-5; D is unresolved. This CDR3 comprises 14 residues. Germline V gene lookup returns CDR1 KGHDR and CDR2 SFDVKD. The germline V and J ends were trimmed by 2 bases and 4 bases, with 8 bases remaining between them. For the CDR3, the DNA is TGTGCCACCAGTGATTCCGGATATAATCAGCCCCAGCATTTT. The encoded protein is CATSDSGYNQPQHF.

In this sample, this clonotype turned up many times. The J gene is TRBJ2-3, the V gene TRBV12-5, with D maybe TRBD2 (5 bases). Trimming removed 3 bases at V and 6 bases at J, with 13 bases between. This CDR3 contains 14 residues. Germline CDR1 LGHNT, CDR2 FRNRAP. DNA of the CDR3: TGTGCTAGTGGTTTAGGACTCCCTCCGGATACGCAGTATTTT. Translating it yields CASGLGLPPDTQYF.

Ten or more counts support this clonotype. The chain is built from TRBV6-2 or TRBV6-3 and TRBJ2-1; 9 nucleotides align to TRBD2. CDR3 length: 16 residues. Germline values: CDR1 MNHEY, CDR2 SVGEGT. The ends lost 0 bases at V and 7 bases at J; junction bases unmatched: 7. DNA for the CDR3: TGTGCCAGCAGTTACTCGCCTAGCGGGGAGTGGAATGAGCAGTTCTTC. Its translation: CASSYSPSGEWNEQFF.

V gene TRBV20-1 combines with J gene TRBJ2-7, with TRBD2 matching 7 bases. Germline-derived CDR1 and CDR2 are DFQATT and SNEGSKA (reference sequence). The CDR3 is made up of 14 amino acids. Trimming took 3 bases from V and 0 from J; bases not matched to a gene: 5. The CDR3 reads CSARALAFSYEQYF. The CDR3 DNA follows: TGCAGTGCTAGGGCACTAGCGTTCTCCTACGAGCAGTACTTC.

This clonotype was seen many times. The V and J genes are TRBV6-6 and TRBJ2-7; D perhaps matches TRBD2 (6 bases). CDR1 is MNHNY and CDR2 is SVGAGI in the germline V gene (reference sequence). The CDR3 sequence is 14 residues long. V lost 6 bases and J 3 bases, leaving 15 bases between the germline ends. The CDR3 region has the DNA TGTGCCAGCAGGGGGGAATCGGGAGACTACGAGCAGTACTTC. It yields the protein CASRGESGDYEQYF.

At least ten counts were recorded for this clonotype. This CDR3 is CASSREGATEAFF. The DNA for the CDR3 is TGTGCCAGCAGCAGAGAGGGGGCCACTGAAGCTTTCTTT. The genes are TRBV5-4 and TRBJ1-1; 7 bases are shared with TRBD1. Germline V gene lookup returns CDR1 SGHNT and CDR2 YYREEE (reference sequence). The junction had 4 bases not matched to a gene; V was cut back by 4 bases and J by 4 bases. The CDR3 is 13 amino acids.

This chain links TRBV5-1 with TRBJ2-7; tentatively, D is TRBD2 (6 bases). Trimming stripped 5 bases from V and 2 bases from J, with 17 bases between. The CDR3 extends over 15 amino acids. CDR1 is SGHRS and CDR2 is YFSETQ in the germline V gene. Here the CDR3 DNA reads TGCGCCAGCAGAGCGGGTAGCCCGATCACCTACGAGCAGTACTTC. Translated: CASRAGSPITYEQYF.

This clonotype was counted between two and nine times. The conserved closing phenylalanine or tryptophan is absent in this CDR3, likely reflecting a read error. The chain recombines TRBV6-2 or TRBV6-3 with TRBJ1-3; tentative D call: TRBD1 (5 bases). CDR1 is MNHEY and CDR2 is SVGEGT in the germline V gene. The CDR3 is made up of 14 amino acids. The germline V and J ends were trimmed by 5 bases and 4 bases, with 12 bases remaining between them. The CDR3 spells CASSHGGAGNTIYL. The CDR3 DNA is TGTGCCAGCAGTCACGGAGGGGCGGGAAACACCATATATCTT.

Worth noting for this clonotype: The junction does not match germline at one end; this may be a read error. The J gene is TRBJ2-1, the V gene TRBV9; 7 bases line up with TRBD1. This CDR3 is built from 18 residues. CDR1 is SGDLS, CDR2 YYNGEE, per germline. CDR3 sequence (DNA): TGTGCCTGCAGCGCTCGTCCCAACACAGGGGTTTCCTACAATGAGCAGTTCTTC. Translating gives CACSARPNTGVSYNEQFF.

The sample holds one count of this clonotype. This sequence joins TRBV20-1 and TRBJ2-2; D perhaps matches TRBD1 (6 bases). Germline loops: CDR1 DFQATT, CDR2 SNEGSKA (reference sequence). Trimming took off 3 bases at V and 0 bases at J, with 11 bases between the two ends. The CDR3 spans 15 residues. Here the CDR3 reads CSASRDTANTGELFF. The CDR3 DNA sequence: TGCAGTGCTAGTAGGGACACAGCGAACACCGGGGAGCTGTTTTTT.